Reported below is one TCR beta chain. This clonotype appeared a few times. The antigen it binds to is not known. It has no much larger one-base neighbor in the sample; base qualities were not kept. The source of the sample is a study of response to subunit inactivated influenza vaccine (dated 2018 in TCRdb). In terms of the full investigation: Deep quantitative profiling of the T cell receptor repertoire was used in the study to follow responses to a trivalent subunit inactivated influenza vaccine. Beyond this particular receptor, the publication reports: According to the authors, only a limited number of new T cells may be recruited by each seasonal influenza vaccination.

Library construction relied on RT-PCR. TCRdb shows the sequencer as Illumina HiSeq 2500. In TCRdb, the public reads were trimmed at Q25 with fastp and aligned with MiXCR, with productive beta chains retained. Duplicate CDR3 protein sequences are folded into a single record with the most common DNA and genes. This sample holds approximately 730,000 distinct CDR3 sequences; approximately 13% were observed only once. Around 6.5% of the sample is taken by the ten largest. CDR1 and CDR2 are read off the germline V gene as SGHAT and FQNNGV. From the cysteine up to the phenylalanine, the CDR3 has a length of 13 residues. Only the CDR3 region is kept as DNA, spanning 39 bases read in frame from base 1. Cut back by 4 bases and 1 base, the V and J ends lie 7 bases apart.

The chain is made from TRBV11-2 and TRBJ1-1, with the D gene not clear enough to name. The sequence was obtained from a man aged 45-65 years who received an inactivated influenza vaccine. Donor details come from another sample of the same person, matched by shared clones. The sample was PBMCs from blood, taken 14 days before vaccination. The bases read TGTGCCAGCAGCTGGATAGAGAACACTGAAGCTTTCTTT. Its product reads: CASSWIENTEAFF.